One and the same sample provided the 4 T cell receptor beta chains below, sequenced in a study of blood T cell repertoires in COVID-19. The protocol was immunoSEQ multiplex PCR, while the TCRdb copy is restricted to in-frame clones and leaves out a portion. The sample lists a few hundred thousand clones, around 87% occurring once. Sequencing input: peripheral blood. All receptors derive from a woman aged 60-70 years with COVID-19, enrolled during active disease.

The CDR3: CASSQGTGAYEQYF. The CDR3 DNA reads as TGTGCCAGCAGCCAAGGGACAGGCGCCTACGAGCAGTACTTC. The chain joins TRBV3-1 (or the pseudogene TRBV3-2) to TRBJ2-7, with 7 bases fitting TRBD1. This CDR3 region has 14 residues. CDR1 and CDR2 from the germline V gene are LGHDT and YNNKEL (reference sequence). The V segment lost 1 base and the J segment 2 bases; nucleotides outside the gene matches: 2.

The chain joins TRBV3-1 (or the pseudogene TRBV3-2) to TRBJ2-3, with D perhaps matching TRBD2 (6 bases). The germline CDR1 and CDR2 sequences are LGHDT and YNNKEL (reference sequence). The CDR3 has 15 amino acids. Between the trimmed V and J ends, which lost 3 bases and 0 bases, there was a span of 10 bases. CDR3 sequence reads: CASSQTGLSTDTQYF. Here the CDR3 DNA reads TGTGCCAGCAGCCAGACGGGACTTAGCACAGATACGCAGTATTTT.

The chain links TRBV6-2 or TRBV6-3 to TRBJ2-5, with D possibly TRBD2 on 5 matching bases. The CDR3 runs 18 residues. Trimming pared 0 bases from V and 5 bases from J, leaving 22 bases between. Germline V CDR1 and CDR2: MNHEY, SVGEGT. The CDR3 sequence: CASSYSRLGRRQVETQYF. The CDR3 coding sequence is TGTGCCAGCAGTTACTCGAGATTAGGGAGAAGGCAAGTGGAGACCCAGTACTTC.

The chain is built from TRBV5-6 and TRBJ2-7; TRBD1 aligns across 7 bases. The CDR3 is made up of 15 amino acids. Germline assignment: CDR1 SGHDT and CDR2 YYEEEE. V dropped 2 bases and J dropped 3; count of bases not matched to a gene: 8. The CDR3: CASSFRDSENYEQYF. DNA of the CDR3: TGTGCCAGCAGCTTTCGGGACAGCGAAAACTACGAGCAGTACTTC.